This T cell receptor beta chain was documented in a study of identical twins. Points from the study as a whole: Out-of-frame alpha sequences shared between twins exhibited an excess of low generation probability.

Germline V gene lookup returns CDR1 SGHNT and CDR2 YENEEA. The CDR3 is 16 residues long. Trimming removed 3 bases from V and 2 bases from J; junction bases left unmatched: 8. TCRdb re-derived calls from the 5' RACE reads in MiXCR, one entry per CDR3 protein. The table lists hundreds of thousands of distinct CDR3 sequences, less than 25% of them singletons, with approximately 2.9% in the top ten. This clonotype was detected only once. Its antigen is not known. This same sample was also part of a study on T cells expressing NK-cell markers. That work contributes: Unclear, still, was the HCMV specificity of the expanded NKG2C+ T cell clones.

This sequence originates from a woman aged 18-29 years in good health. V is TRBV11-3 and J is TRBJ2-5; TRBD2 matches 8 bases. The sample was CD4+ T cells sorted from blood. The chain's CDR3 is CASSFFSGASQETQYF. The CDR3 DNA reads TGTGCCAGCAGCTTTTTTAGCGGGGCCTCACAAGAGACCCAGTACTTC.